Described below is a single TCR beta chain sequence and its context. The antigen remains unidentified. TCRdb's table, derived via immunoSEQ multiplex PCR, lists solely in-frame clones and lacks some. The sample lists 40,000 or so clones, around nine tenths occurring once. This specimen belongs to a study of OX40 agonist ivuxolimab in advanced cancers. In the study overall: Patients were treated with intravenous ivuxolimab, dosed at 0.01 to 10 mg/kg and infused every 2 weeks.

Study-wide results and caveats: Averaging showed that CD8+ T cells had more expanded clones than CD4+ did. In the 0.1 to 3.0 mg/kg range, CD4+ and CD8+ blood T cells had expanded clonally by week 6.

This CDR3 spans 15 amino acids. The germline V gene encodes CDR1 MNHEY and CDR2 SMNVEV (reference sequence). V lost 5 bases and J lost 0; bases outside the gene matches: 4. The clonotype comes from an adult with an advanced solid tumor such as melanoma, head and neck, liver or kidney cancer. This chain connects TRBV27 to TRBJ2-3, with TRBD2 matching 8 bases. The sample here was CD4+ or CD8+ T cells sorted from blood, taken in a trial of the OX40 agonist ivuxolimab. The CDR3 here is CASSLLAASTDTQYF. CDR3 sequence (DNA): TGTGCCAGCAGTCTACTAGCGGCTAGCACAGATACGCAGTATTTT.